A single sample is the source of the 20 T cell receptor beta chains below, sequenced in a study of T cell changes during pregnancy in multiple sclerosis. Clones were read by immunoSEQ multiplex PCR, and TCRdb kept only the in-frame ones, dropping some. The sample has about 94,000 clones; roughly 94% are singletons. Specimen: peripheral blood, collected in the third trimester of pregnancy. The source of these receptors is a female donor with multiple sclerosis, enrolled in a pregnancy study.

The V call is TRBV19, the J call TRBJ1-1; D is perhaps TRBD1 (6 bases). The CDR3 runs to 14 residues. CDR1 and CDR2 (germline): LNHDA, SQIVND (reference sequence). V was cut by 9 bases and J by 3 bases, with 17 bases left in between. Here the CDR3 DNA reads TGTGCCAGCGCTGGGGGCTTGGGTGACACTGAAGCTTTCTTT. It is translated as CASAGGLGDTEAFF.

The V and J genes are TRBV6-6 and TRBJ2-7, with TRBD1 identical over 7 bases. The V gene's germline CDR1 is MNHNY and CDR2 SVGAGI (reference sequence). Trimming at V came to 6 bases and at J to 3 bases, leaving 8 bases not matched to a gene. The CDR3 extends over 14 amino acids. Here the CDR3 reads CASSHRQGVYEQYF. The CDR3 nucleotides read TGTGCCAGCAGCCATCGACAGGGCGTCTACGAGCAGTACTTC.

CDR3 loop: CASSSGIEETQYF. The CDR3 DNA sequence: TGTGCCAGCAGCTCCGGGATTGAAGAGACCCAGTACTTC. V usage is TRBV4-2 and J usage is TRBJ2-5, with a possible D match to TRBD2 (5 bases). The CDR3 extends over 13 amino acids. Per germline, CDR1 LGHNA and CDR2 YNFKEQ. V lost 5 bases and J lost 3, with 10 bases in between.

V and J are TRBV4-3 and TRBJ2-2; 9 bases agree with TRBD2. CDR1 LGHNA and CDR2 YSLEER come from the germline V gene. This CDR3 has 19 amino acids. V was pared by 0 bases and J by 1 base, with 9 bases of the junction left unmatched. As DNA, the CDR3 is TGCGCCAGCAGCCAAGATCAGGGTAGCGGGAGCCTGAACACCGGGGAGCTGTTTTTT. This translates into CASSQDQGSGSLNTGELFF.

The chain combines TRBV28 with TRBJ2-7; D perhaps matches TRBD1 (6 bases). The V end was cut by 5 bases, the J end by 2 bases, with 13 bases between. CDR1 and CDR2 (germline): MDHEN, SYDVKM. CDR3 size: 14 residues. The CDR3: CASSPRQAPYEQYF. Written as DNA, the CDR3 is TGTGCCAGCAGTCCCCGACAGGCCCCCTACGAGCAGTACTTC.

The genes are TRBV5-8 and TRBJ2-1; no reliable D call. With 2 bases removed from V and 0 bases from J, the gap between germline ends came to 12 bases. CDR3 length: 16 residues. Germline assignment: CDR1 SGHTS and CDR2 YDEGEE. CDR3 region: CASSFPQVSSYNEQFF. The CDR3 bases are TGTGCCAGCAGCTTCCCCCAGGTCAGCTCCTACAATGAGCAGTTCTTC.

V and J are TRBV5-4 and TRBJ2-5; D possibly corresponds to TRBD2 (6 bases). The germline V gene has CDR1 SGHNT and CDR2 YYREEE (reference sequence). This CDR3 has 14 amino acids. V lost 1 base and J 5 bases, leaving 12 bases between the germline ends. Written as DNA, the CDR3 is TGTGCCAGCAGCTTGTGGACTCGGGGGGAGACCCAGTACTTC. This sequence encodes CASSLWTRGETQYF.

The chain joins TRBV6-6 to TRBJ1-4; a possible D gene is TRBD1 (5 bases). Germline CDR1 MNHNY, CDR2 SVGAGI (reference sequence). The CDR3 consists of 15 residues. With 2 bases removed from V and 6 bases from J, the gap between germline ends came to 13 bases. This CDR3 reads CASSYQGSRDEKLFF. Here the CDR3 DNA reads TGTGCCAGCAGTTACCAGGGTTCCAGGGATGAAAAACTGTTTTTT.

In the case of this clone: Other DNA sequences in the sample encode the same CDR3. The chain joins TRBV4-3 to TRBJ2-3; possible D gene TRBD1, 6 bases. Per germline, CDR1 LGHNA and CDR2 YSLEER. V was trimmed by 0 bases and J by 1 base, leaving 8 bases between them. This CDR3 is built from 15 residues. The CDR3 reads CASSQDYRGTDTQYF. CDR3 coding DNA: TGCGCCAGCAGCCAAGATTACAGGGGCACAGATACGCAGTATTTT.

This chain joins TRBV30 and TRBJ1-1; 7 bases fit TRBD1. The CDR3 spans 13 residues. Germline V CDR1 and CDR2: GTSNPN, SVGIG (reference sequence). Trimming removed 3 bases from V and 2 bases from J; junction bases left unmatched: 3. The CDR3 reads CAWRRQGNTEAFF. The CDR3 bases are TGTGCCTGGAGGAGACAGGGAAACACTGAAGCTTTCTTT.

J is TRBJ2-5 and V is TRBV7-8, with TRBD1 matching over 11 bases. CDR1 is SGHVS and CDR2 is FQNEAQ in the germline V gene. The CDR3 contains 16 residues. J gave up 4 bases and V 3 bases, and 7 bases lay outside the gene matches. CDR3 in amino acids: CASSLETGTGGETQYF. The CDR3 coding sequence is TGTGCCAGCAGCTTGGAAACTGGGACAGGGGGAGAGACCCAGTACTTC.

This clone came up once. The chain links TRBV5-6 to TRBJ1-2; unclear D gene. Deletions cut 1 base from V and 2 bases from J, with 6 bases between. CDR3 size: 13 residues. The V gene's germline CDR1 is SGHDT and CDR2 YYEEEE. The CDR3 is CASSLRRNYGYTF. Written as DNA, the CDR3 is TGTGCCAGCAGCTTGAGGAGAAACTATGGCTACACCTTC.

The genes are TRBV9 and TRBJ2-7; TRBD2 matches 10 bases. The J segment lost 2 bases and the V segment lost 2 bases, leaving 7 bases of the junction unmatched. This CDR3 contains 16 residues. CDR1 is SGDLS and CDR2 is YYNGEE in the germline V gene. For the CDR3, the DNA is TGTGCCAGCAGCGTTTCGAGCGGGAGGGGAGCCTACGAGCAGTACTTC. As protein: CASSVSSGRGAYEQYF.

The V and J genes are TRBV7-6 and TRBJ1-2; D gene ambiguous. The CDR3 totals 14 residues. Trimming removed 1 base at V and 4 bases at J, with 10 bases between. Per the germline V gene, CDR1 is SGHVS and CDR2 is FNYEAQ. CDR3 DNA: TGTGCCAGCAGCTTAGATGTCCGGGTCTATGGCTACACCTTC. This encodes CASSLDVRVYGYTF.

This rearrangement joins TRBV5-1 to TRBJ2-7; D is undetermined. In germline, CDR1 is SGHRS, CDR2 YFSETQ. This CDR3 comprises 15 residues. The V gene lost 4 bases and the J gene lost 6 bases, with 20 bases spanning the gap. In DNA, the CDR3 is TGCGCCAGCAGCCTACAGTCTACTTCCCACCTCGAGCAGTACTTC. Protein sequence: CASSLQSTSHLEQYF.

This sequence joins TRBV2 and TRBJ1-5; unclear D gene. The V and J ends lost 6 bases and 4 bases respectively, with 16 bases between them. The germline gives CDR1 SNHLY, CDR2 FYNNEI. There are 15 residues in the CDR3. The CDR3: CASSLLTPLNQPQHF. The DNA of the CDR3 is TGTGCCAGCAGCCTCCTAACCCCTCTTAATCAGCCCCAGCATTTT.

This CDR3 reads CASSRDTVGQFF. CDR3 in DNA: TGTGCCAGCAGCCGGGACACCGTGGGGCAGTTCTTC. The J gene is TRBJ2-1, the V gene TRBV7-2; tentatively, D is TRBD1 (6 bases). The germline V gene encodes CDR1 SGHTA and CDR2 FQGNSA. This CDR3 region has 12 residues. Trimming took off 5 bases at V and 12 bases at J, with 14 bases between the two ends.

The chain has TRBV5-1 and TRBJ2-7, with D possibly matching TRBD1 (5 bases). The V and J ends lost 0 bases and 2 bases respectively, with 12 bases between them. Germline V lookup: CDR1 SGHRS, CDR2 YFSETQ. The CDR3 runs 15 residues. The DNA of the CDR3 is TGCGCCAGCAGCTTGGAGCCAGGGTTTACCTACGAGCAGTACTTC. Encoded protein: CASSLEPGFTYEQYF.

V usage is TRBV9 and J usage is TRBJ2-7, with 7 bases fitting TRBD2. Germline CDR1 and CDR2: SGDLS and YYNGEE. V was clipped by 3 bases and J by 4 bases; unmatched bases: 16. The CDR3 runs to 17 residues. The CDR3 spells CASSGGGGAGRRYEQYF. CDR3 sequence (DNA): TGTGCCAGCAGCGGGGGGGGTGGCGCCGGGCGGAGGTACGAGCAGTACTTC.

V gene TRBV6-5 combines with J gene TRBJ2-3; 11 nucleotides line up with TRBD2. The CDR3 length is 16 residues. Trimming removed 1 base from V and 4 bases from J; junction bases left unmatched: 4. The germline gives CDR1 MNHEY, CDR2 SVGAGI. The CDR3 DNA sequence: TGTGCCAGCAGTTACTTGTTTAGCGGGAGGGCAGATACGCAGTATTTT. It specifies CASSYLFSGRADTQYF.